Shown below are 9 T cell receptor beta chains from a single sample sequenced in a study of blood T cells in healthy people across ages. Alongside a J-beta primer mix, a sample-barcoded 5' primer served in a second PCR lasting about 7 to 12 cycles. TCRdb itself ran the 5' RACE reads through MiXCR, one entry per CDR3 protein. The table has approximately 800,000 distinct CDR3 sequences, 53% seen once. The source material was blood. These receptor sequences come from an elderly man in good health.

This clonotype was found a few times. The CDR3 region is CASSTRQGGTDTQYF. The CDR3, as DNA: TGTGCCAGCAGCACAAGACAGGGAGGGACAGATACGCAGTATTTT. This rearrangement joins TRBV5-5 to TRBJ2-3, with D possibly being TRBD1 or TRBD2 (7 bases each). Germline V gene data show CDR1 as SGHKS and CDR2 as YYEKEE (reference sequence). Trimming removed 4 bases from V and 3 bases from J, with 15 bases in between. The CDR3 totals 15 residues.

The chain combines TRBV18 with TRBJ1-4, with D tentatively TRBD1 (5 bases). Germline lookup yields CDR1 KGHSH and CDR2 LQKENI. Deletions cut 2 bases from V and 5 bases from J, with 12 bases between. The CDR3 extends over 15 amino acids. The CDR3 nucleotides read TGTGCCAGCTCACCATTTGGGGCCCCCAATGAAAAACTGTTTTTT. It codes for CASSPFGAPNEKLFF.

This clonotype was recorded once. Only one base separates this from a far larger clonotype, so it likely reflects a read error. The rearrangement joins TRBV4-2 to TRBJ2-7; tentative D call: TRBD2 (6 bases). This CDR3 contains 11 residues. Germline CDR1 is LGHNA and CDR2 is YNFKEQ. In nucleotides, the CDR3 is TGTGCCGGCAGCCGGGGGTACGAGCAGTACTTC. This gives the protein CAGSRGYEQYF.

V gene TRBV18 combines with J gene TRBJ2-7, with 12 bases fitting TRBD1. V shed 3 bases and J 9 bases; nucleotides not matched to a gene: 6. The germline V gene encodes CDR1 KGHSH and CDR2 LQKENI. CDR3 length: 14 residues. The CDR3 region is CASSPGQGAFGQYF. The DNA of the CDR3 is TGTGCCAGCTCACCGGGACAGGGGGCCTTTGGGCAGTACTTC.

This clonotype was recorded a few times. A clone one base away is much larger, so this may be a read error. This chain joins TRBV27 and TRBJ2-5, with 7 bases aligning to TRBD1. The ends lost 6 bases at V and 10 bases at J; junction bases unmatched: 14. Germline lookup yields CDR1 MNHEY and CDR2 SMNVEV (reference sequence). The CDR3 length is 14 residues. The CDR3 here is CASSRGGACPHQYF. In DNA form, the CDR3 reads TGTGCCAGCAGCCGAGGGGGCGCGTGCCCCCACCAGTACTTC.

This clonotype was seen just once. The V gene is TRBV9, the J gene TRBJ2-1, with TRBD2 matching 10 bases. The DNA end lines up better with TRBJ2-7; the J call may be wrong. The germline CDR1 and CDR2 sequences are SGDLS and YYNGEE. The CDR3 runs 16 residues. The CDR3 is CASSDSLAGGYNEQYF. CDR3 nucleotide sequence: TGTGCCAGCAGCGACTCGTTAGCGGGAGGATACAATGAGCAGTACTTC.

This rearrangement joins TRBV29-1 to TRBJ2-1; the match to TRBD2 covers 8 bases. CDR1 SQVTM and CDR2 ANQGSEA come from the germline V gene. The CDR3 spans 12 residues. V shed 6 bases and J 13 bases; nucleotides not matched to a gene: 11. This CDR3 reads CSVGRAGETQFF. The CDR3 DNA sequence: TGCAGCGTCGGGAGGGCGGGAGAGACCCAGTTCTTC.

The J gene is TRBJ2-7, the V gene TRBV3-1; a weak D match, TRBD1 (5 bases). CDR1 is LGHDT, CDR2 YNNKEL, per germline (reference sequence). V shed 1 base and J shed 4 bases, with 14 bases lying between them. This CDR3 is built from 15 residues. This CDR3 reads CASSQGTRAEYEQYF. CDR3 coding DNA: TGTGCCAGCAGCCAAGGAACCAGGGCAGAGTACGAGCAGTACTTC.

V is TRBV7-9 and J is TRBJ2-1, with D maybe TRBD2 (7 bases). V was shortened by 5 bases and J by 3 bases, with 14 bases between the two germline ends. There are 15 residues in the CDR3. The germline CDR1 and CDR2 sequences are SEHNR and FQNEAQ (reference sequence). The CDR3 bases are TGTGCCAGCAGCCCACTAAGGGGGGGCTACAATGAGCAGTTCTTC. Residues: CASSPLRGGYNEQFF.